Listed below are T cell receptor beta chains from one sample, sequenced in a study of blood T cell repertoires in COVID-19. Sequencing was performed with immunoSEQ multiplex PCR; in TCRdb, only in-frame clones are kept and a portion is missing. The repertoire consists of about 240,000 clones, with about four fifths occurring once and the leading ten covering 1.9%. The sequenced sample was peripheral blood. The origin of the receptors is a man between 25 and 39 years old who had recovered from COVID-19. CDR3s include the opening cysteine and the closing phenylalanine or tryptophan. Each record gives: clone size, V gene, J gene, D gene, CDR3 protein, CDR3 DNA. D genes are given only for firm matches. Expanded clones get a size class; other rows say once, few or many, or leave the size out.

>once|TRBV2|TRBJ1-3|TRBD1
CASRDRGGRNTIYF
TGTGCCAGCAGAGACAGGGGGGGACGAAACACCATATATTTT
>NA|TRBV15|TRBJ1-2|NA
CATSGSYRGGYTF
TGTGCCACCAGCGGATCTTACCGGGGAGGCTACACCTTC
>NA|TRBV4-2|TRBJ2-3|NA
CASSQDIGSADTQYF
TGTGCCAGCAGCCAAGATATAGGCAGCGCAGATACGCAGTATTTT
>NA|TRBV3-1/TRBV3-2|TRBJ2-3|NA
CASSPKVGGRTDTQYF
TGTGCCAGCAGCCCTAAAGTGGGGGGACGCACAGATACGCAGTATTTT
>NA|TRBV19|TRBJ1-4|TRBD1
CASSAARGSNEKLFF
TGTGCCAGTAGTGCCGCCAGGGGGAGTAATGAAAAACTGTTTTTT
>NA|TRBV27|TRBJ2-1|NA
CASSPPPSYYNEQFF
TGTGCCAGCAGTCCCCCTCCTAGCTACTACAATGAGCAGTTCTTC
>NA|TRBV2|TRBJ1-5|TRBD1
CASSRTGGSQPQHF
TGTGCCAGCAGTAGGACAGGGGGCAGCCAGCCCCAGCATTTT
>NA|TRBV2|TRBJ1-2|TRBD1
CASRDRVGYTF
TGTGCCAGCAGAGACAGGGTTGGCTACACCTTC
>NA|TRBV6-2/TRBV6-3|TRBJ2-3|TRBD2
CASSTRTSGYTDTQYF
TGTGCCAGCAGTACGCGGACTAGCGGGTACACAGATACGCAGTATTTT
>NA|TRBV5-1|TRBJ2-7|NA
CASSPGGGKGPEQYF
TGCGCCAGCAGCCCTGGCGGGGGCAAGGGCCCCGAGCAGTACTTC
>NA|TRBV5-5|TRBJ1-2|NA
CASSLDSYGYTF
TGTGCCAGCAGCTTAGACAGTTATGGCTACACCTTC
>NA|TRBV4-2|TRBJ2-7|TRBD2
CASSQTSGGSYEQYF
TGTGCCAGCAGCCAAACTAGCGGGGGATCCTACGAGCAGTACTTC
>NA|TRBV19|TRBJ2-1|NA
CASKPSRGSYNEQFF
TGTGCCAGTAAACCATCGCGGGGATCCTACAATGAGCAGTTCTTC
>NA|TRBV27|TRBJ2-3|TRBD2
CASSSRLDRLASDTQYF
TGTGCCAGCAGTTCACGACTCGACAGACTAGCGTCAGATACGCAGTATTTT
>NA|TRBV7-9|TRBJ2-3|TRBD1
CASSLAQGADTQYF
TGTGCCAGCAGCTTAGCTCAGGGGGCAGATACGCAGTATTTT
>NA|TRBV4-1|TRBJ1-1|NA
CASSQRDTEAFF
TGCGCCAGCAGCCAACGGGACACTGAAGCTTTCTTT
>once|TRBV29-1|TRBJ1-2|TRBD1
CSVATGDHGYTF
TGCAGCGTCGCTACAGGGGATCATGGCTACACCTTC
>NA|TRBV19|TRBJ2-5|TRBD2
CASSITSGGQETQYF
TGTGCCAGTAGTATAACTAGCGGGGGGCAAGAGACCCAGTACTTC
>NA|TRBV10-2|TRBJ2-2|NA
CASSDRGAGTGELFF
TGCGCCAGCAGTGACCGCGGAGCGGGCACCGGGGAGCTGTTTTTT
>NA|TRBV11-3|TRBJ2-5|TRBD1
CASSAGTGAQETQYF
TGTGCCAGCAGCGCCGGGACAGGGGCCCAAGAGACCCAGTACTTC
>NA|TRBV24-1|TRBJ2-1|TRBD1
CATSATGANEQFF
TGTGCCACCAGTGCCACAGGGGCCAATGAGCAGTTCTTC
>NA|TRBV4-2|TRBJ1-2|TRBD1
CASSQDGVGTGSDYGYTF
TGTGCCAGCAGCCAAGATGGGGTAGGGACAGGGAGTGACTATGGCTACACCTTC
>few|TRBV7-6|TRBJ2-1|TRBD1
CASSLRQGFFDEQFF
TGTGCCAGCAGCCTCAGACAGGGTTTTTTCGATGAGCAGTTCTTC
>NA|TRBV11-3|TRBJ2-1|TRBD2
CASSLRFSGGDNEQFF
TGTGCCAGCAGCTTAAGGTTTAGCGGGGGGGACAATGAGCAGTTCTTC
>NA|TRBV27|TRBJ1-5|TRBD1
CARGGSGENQPQHF
TGTGCCAGAGGGGGCTCTGGGGAAAATCAGCCCCAGCATTTT
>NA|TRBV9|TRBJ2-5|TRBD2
CASSVFASGGYGTQYF
TGTGCCAGCAGCGTATTTGCTAGCGGGGGGTACGGGACCCAGTACTTC
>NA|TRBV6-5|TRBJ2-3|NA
CASGRGAVDTQYF
TGTGCCAGCGGGCGGGGCGCAGTAGATACGCAGTATTTT
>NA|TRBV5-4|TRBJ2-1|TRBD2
CASSHPTSGGVGEQFF
TGTGCCAGCAGCCACCCGACTAGCGGGGGGGTGGGTGAGCAGTTCTTC
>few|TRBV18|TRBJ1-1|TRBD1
CASSGGQAGTEAFF
TGTGCCAGCTCAGGGGGACAGGCGGGCACTGAAGCTTTCTTT
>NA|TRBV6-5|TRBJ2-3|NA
CASSSFGDTQYF
TGTGCCAGCAGTTCCTTCGGGGATACGCAGTATTTT
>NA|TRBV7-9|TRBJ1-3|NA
CASSRPGDTRNTIYF
TGTGCCAGCAGCCGCCCCGGGGACACAAGAAACACCATATATTTT
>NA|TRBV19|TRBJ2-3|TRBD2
CASSNGLVLDTQYF
TGTGCCAGTAGTAACGGACTAGTACTAGATACGCAGTATTTT
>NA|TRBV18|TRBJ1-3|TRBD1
CASSPQGAGDTIYF
TGTGCCAGCTCACCACAGGGGGCCGGGGACACCATATATTTT
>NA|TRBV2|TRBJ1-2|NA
CASSEVALYGYTF
TGTGCCAGCAGTGAGGTGGCTCTTTATGGCTACACCTTC
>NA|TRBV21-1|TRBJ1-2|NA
CASSKVPKSATGCPYGYTF
TGTGCCAGCAGCAAAGTCCCGAAGAGCGCGACAGGGTGCCCGTATGGCTACACCTTC
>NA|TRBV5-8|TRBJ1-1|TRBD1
CASSPPWTGGNTEAFF
TGTGCCAGCAGCCCACCTTGGACAGGGGGGAACACTGAAGCTTTCTTT
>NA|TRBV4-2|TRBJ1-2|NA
CASSQDLGRENYGYTF
TGTGCCAGCAGCCAAGATCTTGGACGGGAAAACTATGGCTACACCTTC
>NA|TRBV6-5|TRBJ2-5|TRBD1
CASSGQGEETQYF
TGTGCCAGCAGCGGACAGGGGGAAGAGACCCAGTACTTC
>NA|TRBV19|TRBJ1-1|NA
CASRNGNGQLAFF
TGTGCCAGTAGAAACGGAAACGGACAGTTAGCTTTCTTT
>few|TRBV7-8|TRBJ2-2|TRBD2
CASSLEVRFGGGNTGELFF
TGTGCCAGCAGCTTAGAAGTTAGGTTTGGCGGGGGGAACACCGGGGAGCTGTTTTTT
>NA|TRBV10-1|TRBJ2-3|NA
CASSESMAGGTDTQYF
TGCGCCAGCAGTGAGTCGATGGCAGGGGGCACAGATACGCAGTATTTT
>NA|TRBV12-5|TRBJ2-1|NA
CASEIQVGYNEQFF
TGTGCTAGTGAGATACAGGTTGGCTACAATGAGCAGTTCTTC
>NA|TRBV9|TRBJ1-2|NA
CASSPPLGGAGYTF
TGTGCCAGCAGCCCCCCTCTGGGAGGGGCCGGCTACACCTTC
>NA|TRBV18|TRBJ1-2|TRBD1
CASSPRDRGTGYGYTF
TGTGCCAGCTCACCAAGGGACAGGGGAACGGGATATGGCTACACCTTC
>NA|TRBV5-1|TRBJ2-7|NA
CASSLERSREQYF
TGCGCCAGCAGCTTGGAACGTTCTCGGGAGCAGTACTTC
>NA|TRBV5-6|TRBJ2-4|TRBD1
CASSVLRDRGRITKNIQYF
TGTGCCAGCAGCGTGCTCCGGGACAGGGGGCGTATCACCAAAAACATTCAGTACTTC
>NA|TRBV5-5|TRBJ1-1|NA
CASSLGQDEAFF
TGTGCCAGCAGCTTGGGACAGGATGAAGCTTTCTTT
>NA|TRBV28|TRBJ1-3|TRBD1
CASTGAGNTIYF
TGTGCCAGTACAGGGGCTGGAAACACCATATATTTT
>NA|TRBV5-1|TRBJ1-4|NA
CASSRAGELEKLFF
TGCGCCAGCAGCCGCGCAGGGGAGTTAGAAAAACTGTTTTTT
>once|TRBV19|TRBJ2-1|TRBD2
CASSPLAGGRYNEQFF
TGTGCCAGTAGCCCTCTAGCGGGGGGGCGGTACAATGAGCAGTTCTTC